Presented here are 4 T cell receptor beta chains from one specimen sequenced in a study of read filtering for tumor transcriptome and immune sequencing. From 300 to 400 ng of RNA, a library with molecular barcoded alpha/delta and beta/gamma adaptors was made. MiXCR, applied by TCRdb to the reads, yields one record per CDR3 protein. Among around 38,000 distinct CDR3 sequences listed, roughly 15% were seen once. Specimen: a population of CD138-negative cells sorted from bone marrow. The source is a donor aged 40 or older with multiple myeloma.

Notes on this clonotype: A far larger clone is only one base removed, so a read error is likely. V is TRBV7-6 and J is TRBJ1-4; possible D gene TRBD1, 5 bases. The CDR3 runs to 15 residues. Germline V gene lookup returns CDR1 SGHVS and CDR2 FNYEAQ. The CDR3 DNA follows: TGTGCCAGCAGCTTTGGACGGGGCCTGGGGGAAAAACTGTCTTTT. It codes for CASSFGRGLGEKLSF.

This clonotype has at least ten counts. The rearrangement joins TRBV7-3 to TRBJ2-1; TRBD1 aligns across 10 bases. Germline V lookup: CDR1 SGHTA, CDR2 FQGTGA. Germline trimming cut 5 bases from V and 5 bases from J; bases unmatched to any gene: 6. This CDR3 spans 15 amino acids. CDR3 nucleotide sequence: TGTGCCAGCAGCCAGGACAGGGGGAGGGACAATGAGCAGTTCTTC. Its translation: CASSQDRGRDNEQFF.

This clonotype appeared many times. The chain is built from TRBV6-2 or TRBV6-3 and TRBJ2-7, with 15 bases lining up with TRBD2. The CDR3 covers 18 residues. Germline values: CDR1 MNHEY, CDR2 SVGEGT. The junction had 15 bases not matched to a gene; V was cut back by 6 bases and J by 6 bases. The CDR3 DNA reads TGTGCCAGCAGCCTCTCCCCGGGACTAGCGGGAGGATACCTCGAGCAGTACTTC. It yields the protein CASSLSPGLAGGYLEQYF.

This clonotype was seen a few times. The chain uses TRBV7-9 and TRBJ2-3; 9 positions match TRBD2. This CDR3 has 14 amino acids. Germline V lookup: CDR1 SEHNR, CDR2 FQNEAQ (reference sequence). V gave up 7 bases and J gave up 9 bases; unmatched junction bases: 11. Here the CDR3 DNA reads TGTGCCAGCATACGGACCCTAAGCGGGAGGACGCAGTATTTT. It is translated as CASIRTLSGRTQYF.